These 32 T cell receptor beta chains originate from one sample sequenced in a study of blood T cell repertoires in COVID-19. The data were produced by immunoSEQ multiplex PCR, yet TCRdb's version contains in-frame clones alone and is incomplete. The sample carries about 180,000 clones, around 88% recorded once. The sample was peripheral blood. These receptor sequences come from a woman in her twenties or thirties with acute or convalescent COVID-19.

The V and J genes are TRBV5-1 and TRBJ2-2; 9 bases fit TRBD1. The junction had 6 bases not matched to a gene; V was cut back by 2 bases and J by 4 bases. This CDR3 is 16 amino acids long. Germline assignment: CDR1 SGHRS and CDR2 YFSETQ. In DNA form, the CDR3 reads TGCGCCAGCAGCTTCCCGGACAGGGGTGGCACCGGGGAGCTGTTTTTT. Protein: CASSFPDRGGTGELFF.

The chain links TRBV3-1 (or the pseudogene TRBV3-2) to TRBJ2-7; TRBD1 is a possible D gene (7 bases). V was shortened by 8 bases and J by 3 bases, with 14 bases between the two germline ends. Per germline, CDR1 LGHDT and CDR2 YNNKEL (reference sequence). The CDR3 consists of 13 residues. Here the CDR3 reads CASGTQGGYEQYF. The CDR3 DNA reads as TGTGCCAGCGGCACCCAGGGGGGCTACGAGCAGTACTTC.

The chain combines TRBV28 with TRBJ1-2, with TRBD1 as a possible D gene (5 bases). The germline CDR1 and CDR2 sequences are MDHEN and SYDVKM. V was cut by 2 bases and J by 4 bases, with 8 bases left in between. The CDR3 is 13 amino acids. In nucleotides, the CDR3 is TGTGCCAGCAGTTTAGGACATCCCTATGGCTACACCTTC. Its protein is CASSLGHPYGYTF.

To note about this clone: The same CDR3 also results from other DNA sequences found in this sample. The rearrangement joins TRBV6-5 to TRBJ2-7, with D hard to call. CDR3 size: 10 residues. From germline, CDR1 is MNHEY and CDR2 SVGAGI. Trimming pared 8 bases from V and 4 bases from J, leaving 6 bases between. Here the CDR3 DNA reads TGTGCCAGCCGCGATTACGAGCAGTACTTC. Protein product: CASRDYEQYF.

As concerns this clone: The sample holds other DNA sequences that translate to the same CDR3. The chain is built from TRBV9 and TRBJ1-3, with no clear D. The CDR3 runs to 14 residues. Looked up from germline, CDR1 is SGDLS and CDR2 is YYNGEE. V was trimmed by 0 bases and J by 4 bases, leaving 8 bases between them. Written as DNA, the CDR3 is TGTGCCAGCAGCGTAGCTGGCTCCGGAAACACCATATATTTT. Translated, it gives CASSVAGSGNTIYF.

The chain uses TRBV9 and TRBJ2-5; D ambiguous. The CDR3 sequence is 13 residues long. Between the trimmed V and J ends, which lost 0 bases and 7 bases, there was a span of 10 bases. The V gene's germline CDR1 is SGDLS and CDR2 YYNGEE. DNA for the CDR3: TGTGCCAGCAGCGTAGTAGATCTTGGGACCCAGTACTTC. It specifies CASSVVDLGTQYF.

The chain employs TRBV28 and TRBJ1-2, with unresolved D. The V end was cut by 8 bases, the J end by 4 bases, with 11 bases between. From germline, CDR1 is MDHEN and CDR2 SYDVKM. This CDR3 has 12 residues. The CDR3 loop is CASGSPFYGYTF. In DNA, the CDR3 is TGTGCCAGCGGGAGCCCTTTCTATGGCTACACCTTC.

The chain couples TRBV7-8 to TRBJ1-1; 8 bases align to TRBD1. Losses at the gene ends were 3 bases for V and 8 bases for J; bases not matched to a gene: 2. The CDR3 sequence is 12 residues long. Germline V lookup: CDR1 SGHVS, CDR2 FQNEAQ. CDR3: CASSLDRAEAFF. In DNA, the CDR3 is TGTGCCAGCAGCTTGGACAGGGCAGAAGCTTTCTTT.

V is TRBV28 and J is TRBJ1-2; D is undetermined. Trimming removed 5 bases at V and 8 bases at J, with 12 bases between. Germline V lookup: CDR1 MDHEN, CDR2 SYDVKM. The CDR3 sequence is 12 residues long. The CDR3 here is CASSATLRGYTF. The CDR3 DNA is TGTGCCAGCAGTGCTACCCTGAGAGGCTACACCTTC.

This clone showed up just once. This chain links TRBV6-2 or TRBV6-3 with TRBJ2-1; 9 nucleotides align to TRBD2. Germline V lookup: CDR1 MNHEY, CDR2 SVGEGT. The CDR3 loop spans 15 amino acids. After removal of 6 bases from V and 6 bases from J, the junction contained 9 bases not matched to a gene. CDR3 sequence: CASSLTSGPPNEQFF. The CDR3 nucleotides read TGTGCCAGCAGCCTTACTAGCGGGCCCCCCAATGAGCAGTTCTTC.

The sample holds a few counts of this clone. This CDR3 is also generated by other DNA sequences in the sample. The chain is built from TRBV28 and TRBJ2-5; 11 nucleotides agree with TRBD2. This CDR3 comprises 15 residues. The germline CDR1 and CDR2 sequences are MDHEN and SYDVKM. V lost 5 bases and J lost 4; bases outside the gene matches: 6. The CDR3 region is CASSLGLAGTETQYF. Written as DNA, the CDR3 is TGTGCCAGCAGTCTCGGACTAGCGGGTACAGAGACCCAGTACTTC.

The chain has TRBV3-1 (or the pseudogene TRBV3-2) and TRBJ1-6; 7 bases match TRBD1. The CDR3 consists of 14 residues. The ends lost 6 bases at V and 6 bases at J; junction bases unmatched: 5. In germline, CDR1 is LGHDT, CDR2 YNNKEL (reference sequence). CDR3 DNA: TGTGCCAGCAGGCAGACAGGGATTAATTCACCCCTCCACTTT. This encodes CASRQTGINSPLHF.

The rearrangement uses TRBV5-1 and TRBJ1-6; D may be TRBD1 (5 bases). Trimming pared 2 bases from V and 8 bases from J, leaving 11 bases between. The CDR3 runs to 14 residues. From germline, CDR1 is SGHRS and CDR2 YFSETQ. CDR3: CASSFDSAHSPLHF. The DNA of the CDR3 is TGCGCCAGCAGCTTCGACAGCGCTCATTCACCCCTCCACTTT.

The CDR3 nucleotides read TGCGCCAGCAGTCCGGACAGGGGTGGAGGGCCCCAGCATTTT. This codes for CASSPDRGGGPQHF. The V call is TRBV5-1, the J call TRBJ1-5, with 9 bases identical to TRBD1. The trim removed 5 bases at V and 9 bases at J, leaving 9 bases unmatched. The V gene's germline CDR1 is SGHRS and CDR2 YFSETQ. The CDR3 covers 14 residues.

The rearrangement links TRBV2 to TRBJ2-3, with 7 bases lining up with TRBD2. The germline gives CDR1 SNHLY, CDR2 FYNNEI. V trimming: 4 bases; J trimming: 13 bases; junction bases outside the gene matches: 5. This CDR3 contains 11 residues. CDR3 DNA: TGTGCCAGCAGTGTGACTAGCTACGAGTATTTT. It is translated as CASSVTSYEYF.

The chain recombines TRBV30 with TRBJ1-5; 7 bases are a match to TRBD1. From germline, CDR1 is GTSNPN and CDR2 SVGIG (reference sequence). Trimming at V came to 4 bases and at J to 4 bases, leaving 4 bases not matched to a gene. This CDR3 comprises 13 residues. CDR3 residues: CAWTGQLNQPQHF. In nucleotides, the CDR3 is TGTGCCTGGACGGGACAGCTAAATCAGCCCCAGCATTTT.

The chain recombines TRBV6-5 with TRBJ1-2; D is unclear. From germline, CDR1 is MNHEY and CDR2 SVGAGI. Trimming stripped 0 bases from V and 2 bases from J, with 10 bases between. The CDR3 is made up of 15 amino acids. DNA for the CDR3: TGTGCCAGCAGTTACTCGGCAGGAATAAACTATGGCTACACCTTC. This gives the protein CASSYSAGINYGYTF.

This chain joins TRBV5-6 and TRBJ2-1; D unresolved. Trimming removed 3 bases from V and 7 bases from J, with 11 bases in between. This CDR3 is built from 13 residues. CDR1 SGHDT and CDR2 YYEEEE come from the germline V gene. Here the CDR3 DNA reads TGTGCCAGCAGCTCCTACCGCCGTAATGAGCAGTTCTTC. It yields the protein CASSSYRRNEQFF.

The J gene is TRBJ2-5, the V gene TRBV10-3; 10 bases align to TRBD2. Germline V gene data show CDR1 as ENHRY and CDR2 as SYGVKD. V lost 6 bases to trimming and J lost 5 bases; unmatched junction nucleotides: 3. The CDR3 contains 13 residues. DNA of the CDR3: TGTGCCATCAGGGGACTAGCGTATGAGACCCAGTACTTC. Its protein product is CAIRGLAYETQYF.

The J gene is TRBJ1-5, the V gene TRBV18; D unresolved. Trimming cost V 4 bases and J 0 bases, with 7 bases left between them. The CDR3 runs to 14 residues. Per the germline V gene, CDR1 is KGHSH and CDR2 is LQKENI. In nucleotides, the CDR3 is TGTGCCAGCTCACAACAGTTTAGCAATCAGCCCCAGCATTTT. Translation gives CASSQQFSNQPQHF. Using reference TRBV18 and TRBJ1-5 for the parts outside the CDR3, the full variable domain is NAGVMQNPRHLVRRRGQEARLRCSPMKGHSHVYWYRQLPEEGLKFMVYLQKENIIDESGMPKERFSAEFPKEGPSILRIQQVVRGDSAAYFCASSQQFSNQPQHFGDGTRLSIL.

The chain recombines TRBV6-2 or TRBV6-3 with TRBJ2-1; 7 bases agree with TRBD2. The CDR3 loop spans 14 amino acids. The germline V gene has CDR1 MNHEY and CDR2 SVGEGT. V shed 2 bases and J 10 bases; nucleotides not matched to a gene: 8. CDR3 sequence reads: CASSYGTTEEEQFF. The CDR3 coding sequence is TGTGCCAGCAGTTACGGGACTACAGAAGAAGAGCAGTTCTTC.

V gene TRBV11-3 combines with J gene TRBJ1-1, with D uncertain. The germline CDR1 and CDR2 sequences are SGHNT and YENEEA. Trimming removed 1 base from V and 5 bases from J, with 5 bases in between. This CDR3 contains 12 residues. The CDR3 bases are TGTGCCAGCAGCTTAGTCGGTACTGAAGCTTTCTTT. It encodes CASSLVGTEAFF.

The V gene is TRBV5-1, the J gene TRBJ2-5; 11 positions agree with TRBD2. The CDR3 is made up of 17 amino acids. After removal of 0 bases from V and 5 bases from J, the junction contained 9 bases not matched to a gene. Germline-derived CDR1 and CDR2 are SGHRS and YFSETQ. The CDR3 DNA sequence: TGCGCCAGCAGCTTGGCCCCCTTAGCGGGAGGGTTTGAGACCCAGTACTTC. It translates to CASSLAPLAGGFETQYF.

The genes are TRBV6-5 and TRBJ1-5; no reliable D call. The CDR3 length is 15 residues. V was cut by 6 bases and J by 0 bases, with 12 bases left in between. Germline CDR1 is MNHEY and CDR2 is SVGAGI. The CDR3 bases are TGTGCCAGCAGACCGGGAGACTATAGCAATCAGCCCCAGCATTTT. Its translation is CASRPGDYSNQPQHF.

The genes are TRBV30 and TRBJ2-1; D possibly corresponds to TRBD1 (6 bases). Germline-derived CDR1 and CDR2 are GTSNPN and SVGIG (reference sequence). V lost 5 bases and J 5 bases, leaving 13 bases between the germline ends. The CDR3 spans 13 residues. The CDR3 protein is CAWDKGDHNEQFF. DNA for the CDR3: TGTGCCTGGGACAAGGGGGATCACAATGAGCAGTTCTTC.

The chain employs TRBV11-3 and TRBJ1-2; 9 bases match TRBD1. The CDR3 covers 15 residues. V lost 5 bases and J lost 8; bases outside the gene matches: 12. CDR1 and CDR2 (germline): SGHNT, YENEEA. The CDR3: CASSDPLQGAGGYTF. The DNA for the CDR3 is TGTGCCAGCAGCGACCCTCTACAGGGGGCAGGGGGCTACACCTTC.

This clone was counted a single time. This sequence joins TRBV27 and TRBJ2-1, with D possibly matching TRBD2 (6 bases). The CDR3 loop spans 15 amino acids. The germline V gene has CDR1 MNHEY and CDR2 SMNVEV (reference sequence). The ends were cut back, 8 bases at V and 0 bases at J, with 14 bases in the middle. CDR3 sequence (DNA): TGTGCCAGCCGGGACTGGAAAAGCTCCTACAATGAGCAGTTCTTC. Amino acid sequence: CASRDWKSSYNEQFF.

The chain links TRBV6-5 to TRBJ1-1, with D perhaps matching TRBD1 (6 bases). The V and J ends lost 2 bases and 9 bases respectively, with 13 bases between them. Germline V gene sequence: CDR1 MNHEY, CDR2 SVGAGI. The CDR3 is 13 residues long. In nucleotides, the CDR3 is TGTGCCAGCAGTTACGTTTGGCAGGGGAAAGCTTTCTTT. Translated: CASSYVWQGKAFF.

This clone was detected only once. The chain links TRBV7-9 to TRBJ2-1; 11 bases are shared with TRBD2. Germline CDR1 reads SEHNR; CDR2 reads FQNEAQ (reference sequence). The CDR3 runs to 15 residues. J was trimmed by 6 bases and V by 5 bases; bases with no gene match: 6. CDR3 nucleotides: TGTGCCAGCAGCATTGGGACTAGCGGTACCAATGAGCAGTTCTTC. Translated: CASSIGTSGTNEQFF.

The chain is built from TRBV28 and TRBJ1-1; TRBD1 agrees at 8 bases. This CDR3 is 14 amino acids long. With 5 bases clipped from V and 4 bases from J, the junction kept 6 bases outside the gene matches. Per germline, CDR1 MDHEN and CDR2 SYDVKM. The CDR3 loop reads CASSTRQGFTEAFF. In DNA, the CDR3 is TGTGCCAGCAGTACCAGACAGGGGTTCACTGAAGCTTTCTTT.

The chain links TRBV5-5 to TRBJ1-3, with TRBD1 matching over 9 bases. The junction had 10 bases not matched to a gene; V was cut back by 4 bases and J by 2 bases. The CDR3 totals 17 residues. Looked up from germline, CDR1 is SGHKS and CDR2 is YYEKEE (reference sequence). The CDR3 loop is CASSTSGTGSTGNTIYF. The CDR3 bases are TGTGCCAGCAGCACATCCGGGACAGGGTCCACTGGAAACACCATATATTTT.

This clone has only a few counts. The genes are TRBV5-1 and TRBJ1-5, with a tentative D call TRBD1 (6 bases). Trimming pared 7 bases from V and 7 bases from J, leaving 18 bases between. Germline values: CDR1 SGHRS, CDR2 YFSETQ. CDR3 size: 14 residues. CDR3 coding DNA: TGCGCCAGCGATGAAGGGACACCCCAACAGCCCCAGCATTTT. Protein sequence: CASDEGTPQQPQHF.